The 25 T cell receptor beta chains reported below all come from one sample, sequenced in a study of identical twins. MiXCR, run by TCRdb on the 5' RACE reads, gives a single entry per CDR3 protein. This table holds 500,000 to 650,000 distinct CDR3 sequences, approximately 20% found once. This same sample was also part of a study on yellow fever vaccine responses in identical twins.

Sample: CD4+ T cells sorted from blood. All receptors come from a woman aged 18-35 years in good health.

The chain couples TRBV12-3 or TRBV12-4 to TRBJ2-5, with 9 nucleotides matching TRBD2. The CDR3 runs to 14 residues. The J segment lost 6 bases and the V segment lost 2 bases, leaving 4 bases of the junction unmatched. The CDR3 bases are TGTGCCAGCAGTTTAATGAGCGGGAGGAAGACCCAGTACTTC. Its translation: CASSLMSGRKTQYF.

Remarks on this clonotype: Mismatch with germline at one junction end may stem from a read error. The chain has TRBV20-1 and TRBJ2-1; 13 bases map to TRBD2. From germline, CDR1 is DFQATT and CDR2 SNEGSKA (reference sequence). The CDR3 spans 19 residues. CDR3 bases: TGCTGTGCTTCAATACCGGGACTAGCGGGACCACTCTCCTACAATGAGCAGTTCTTC. This encodes CCASIPGLAGPLSYNEQFF.

This clonotype occurred a few times. CDR3 loop: CATSEDDRGQETQYF. The CDR3 nucleotides are TGTGCCACCAGTGAAGATGACAGGGGACAAGAGACCCAGTACTTC. J is TRBJ2-5 and V is TRBV24-1; 8 bases are shared with TRBD1. Losses at the gene ends were 4 bases for V and 2 bases for J; bases not matched to a gene: 5. In germline, CDR1 is KGHDR, CDR2 SFDVKD. CDR3 length: 15 residues.

The rearrangement links TRBV5-1 to TRBJ2-7; 10 bases match TRBD1. The V gene's germline CDR1 is SGHRS and CDR2 YFSETQ. J gave up 1 base and V 4 bases, and 8 bases lay outside the gene matches. The CDR3 sequence is 16 residues long. CDR3 coding DNA: TGCGCCAGCAGCCTCCGCCCGGGACAGGGGTCCTACGAGCAGTACGTC. Residues: CASSLRPGQGSYEQYV.

In this sample, this clonotype turned up once. The chain has TRBV4-1 and TRBJ2-3; 9 nucleotides align to TRBD1. From germline, CDR1 is MGHRA and CDR2 YSYEKL. This CDR3 region has 16 residues. With V trimmed by 4 bases and J by 6 bases, 11 bases remained unmatched. This CDR3 is CASSRSSGTGLDTQYF. CDR3 DNA: TGCGCCAGCAGCCGAAGTTCCGGGACAGGGTTGGATACGCAGTATTTT.

This chain connects TRBV4-1 to TRBJ1-1, with D uncertain. The V gene lost 0 bases and the J gene lost 4 bases, with 12 bases spanning the gap. The V gene's germline CDR1 is MGHRA and CDR2 YSYEKL. The CDR3 is 15 amino acids. CDR3: CASSQDTGWATEAFF. The CDR3, as DNA: TGCGCCAGCAGCCAAGATACGGGGTGGGCCACTGAAGCTTTCTTT.

This clonotype was observed a handful of times. Here the CDR3 reads CASSLPTSGTYNEQFF. The CDR3, as DNA: TGTGCCAGCAGCTTACCGACTAGCGGGACCTACAATGAGCAGTTCTTC. The chain links TRBV5-6 to TRBJ2-1; 11 nucleotides line up with TRBD2. Germline-derived CDR1 and CDR2 are SGHDT and YYEEEE. The V and J ends lost 2 bases and 2 bases, in that order; junction bases with no gene match: 3. The CDR3 runs 16 residues.

The rearrangement uses TRBV7-4 and TRBJ2-7; the match to TRBD1 covers 7 bases. The CDR3 runs 14 residues. CDR1 is SGHVT, CDR2 SQSDAQ, per germline. V lost 6 bases, J lost 5 bases, and 10 bases stayed unmatched. The CDR3 reads CASRPDRARNEQYF. DNA for the CDR3: TGTGCCAGCAGACCTGACAGGGCACGGAACGAGCAGTACTTC. Supplemented by reference TRBV7-4 and TRBJ2-7, the full variable domain reads GAGVSQSPRYKVAKRGRDVALRCDSISGHVTLYWYRQTLGQGSEVLTYSQSDAQRDKSGRPSGRFSAERPERSVSTLKIQRTEQGDSAVYLCASRPDRARNEQYFGPGTRLTVT.

The V call is TRBV24-1, the J call TRBJ2-1; the match to TRBD1 covers 9 bases. This CDR3 comprises 15 residues. Trimming cost V 5 bases and J 6 bases; bases outside gene matches: 7. Germline CDR1 and CDR2: KGHDR and SFDVKD. The DNA of the CDR3 is TGTGCCACCAGTGCCCCGGGACAGGGCATCAATGAGCAGTTCTTC. Encoded protein: CATSAPGQGINEQFF.

V is TRBV4-1 and J is TRBJ2-1; 10 nucleotides match TRBD1. J lost 5 bases, V lost 4 bases, and 8 bases had no gene match. The length of the CDR3 is 16 residues. Looked up from germline, CDR1 is MGHRA and CDR2 is YSYEKL. The CDR3 bases are TGCGCCAGCAGCCCGAGGGGACAGGGGATAAACAATGAGCAGTTCTTC. Protein product: CASSPRGQGINNEQFF.

The chain uses TRBV7-9 and TRBJ2-3; D might be TRBD1 (6 bases). Looked up from germline, CDR1 is SEHNR and CDR2 is FQNEAQ (reference sequence). V was trimmed by 4 bases and J by 5 bases, leaving 19 bases between them. This CDR3 has 16 amino acids. CDR3 DNA sequence: TGTGCCAGCAGCTCGCGGGCTAAACAGGGCATAGATACGCAGTATTTT. Its protein is CASSSRAKQGIDTQYF.

This chain connects TRBV3-1 to TRBJ2-1, with a possible D match to TRBD1 (5 bases). CDR1 is LGHDT and CDR2 is YNNKEL in the germline V gene (reference sequence). This CDR3 region has 14 residues. V was shortened by 0 bases and J by 5 bases, with 8 bases between the two germline ends. The CDR3 protein is CASSQDQGHNEQFF. CDR3 DNA: TGTGCCAGCAGCCAAGATCAGGGTCACAATGAGCAGTTCTTC.

This clonotype was seen only a few times. This rearrangement joins TRBV7-9 to TRBJ2-3, with D unclear. Germline V gene data show CDR1 as SEHNR and CDR2 as FQNEAQ (reference sequence). Trimming removed 0 bases at V and 5 bases at J, with 6 bases between. The CDR3 extends over 13 amino acids. The CDR3: CASSLARGDTQYF. The CDR3 nucleotides read TGTGCCAGCAGCTTAGCGCGAGGAGATACGCAGTATTTT. The entire variable domain, with the rest obtained from reference TRBV7-9 and TRBJ2-3, is as follows: DTGVSQNPRHKITKRGQNVTFRCDPISEHNRLYWYRQTLGQGPEFLTYFQNEAQLEKSRLLSDRFSAERPKGSFSTLEIQRTEQGDSAMYLCASSLARGDTQYFGPGTRLTVL.

The CDR3, as DNA: TGTGCCAGCAACAATGGGGGGGAGACCCAGTACTTC. It yields the protein CASNNGGETQYF. The J gene is TRBJ2-5, the V gene TRBV11-3; D might be TRBD2 (6 bases). This CDR3 region has 12 residues. Germline V gene data show CDR1 as SGHNT and CDR2 as YENEEA. The ends were cut back, 7 bases at V and 5 bases at J, with 11 bases in the middle.

This clonotype was counted between two and nine times. The V call is TRBV2, the J call TRBJ2-2; possible D gene TRBD2, 5 bases. The ends were cut back, 11 bases at V and 0 bases at J, with 16 bases in the middle. The CDR3 totals 15 residues. Germline values: CDR1 SNHLY, CDR2 FYNNEI. The CDR3 here is CAVPPGITNTGELFF. The CDR3 coding sequence is TGTGCCGTCCCCCCCGGGATCACGAACACCGGGGAGCTGTTTTTT.

Only a few counts were recorded for this clonotype. The chain uses TRBV12-3 or TRBV12-4 and TRBJ2-7; a possible D gene is TRBD1 (6 bases). This CDR3 comprises 16 residues. V was cut by 6 bases and J by 0 bases, with 18 bases left in between. CDR3 sequence reads: CASSLEDRLDSYEQYV. Written as DNA, the CDR3 is TGTGCCAGCAGCCTAGAGGACAGACTCGACTCCTACGAGCAGTACGTC.

This clonotype turned up a few times. The V call is TRBV10-1, the J call TRBJ1-1; D is uncertain. This CDR3 region has 12 residues. Germline V gene lookup returns CDR1 WNHNN and CDR2 SYGVQD (reference sequence). V was pared by 0 bases and J by 6 bases, with 5 bases between. The CDR3 loop reads CASSESHAEAFF. The CDR3 nucleotides read TGCGCCAGCAGTGAGTCCCACGCTGAAGCTTTCTTT.

J is TRBJ2-2 and V is TRBV10-3; D ambiguous. The CDR3 consists of 15 residues. The germline V gene encodes CDR1 ENHRY and CDR2 SYGVKD. V lost 6 bases and J 0 bases, leaving 11 bases between the germline ends. CDR3 sequence: CAISQDAANTGELFF. The DNA for the CDR3 is TGTGCCATCAGCCAAGACGCTGCGAACACCGGGGAGCTGTTTTTT.

The chain links TRBV20-1 to TRBJ1-1, with TRBD1 as a possible D gene (5 bases). Germline V lookup: CDR1 DFQATT, CDR2 SNEGSKA (reference sequence). V gave up 5 bases and J gave up 0 bases, with 10 bases separating them. The CDR3 contains 13 residues. CDR3 coding DNA: TGCAGTGCTCAAGACAGAATGAACACTGAAGCTTTCTTT. Its protein product is CSAQDRMNTEAFF.

This sequence joins TRBV12-3 or TRBV12-4 and TRBJ2-2; no definite D call. The CDR3 spans 14 residues. V dropped 4 bases and J dropped 7 bases, with 13 bases sitting between them. CDR3 in amino acids: CASSSLVPVGELFF. The CDR3 region has the DNA TGTGCCAGCAGTTCTCTGGTCCCAGTCGGGGAGCTGTTTTTT.

This clonotype was observed a few times. V usage is TRBV12-3 or TRBV12-4 and J usage is TRBJ2-7; weak D call: TRBD1 (6 bases). Trimming cost V 3 bases and J 3 bases, with 12 bases left between them. The CDR3 runs to 14 residues. DNA of the CDR3: TGTGCCAGCAGTTTGCGGACAGAAAACTACGAGCAGTACTTC. Translation: CASSLRTENYEQYF.

The sample holds a few counts of this clonotype. The rearrangement links TRBV5-6 to TRBJ2-1; D is uncertain. The CDR3 length is 15 residues. CDR1 is SGHDT, CDR2 YYEEEE, per germline. V lost 2 bases to trimming and J lost 4 bases, with 13 bases between them. In nucleotides, the CDR3 is TGTGCCAGCAGCTTTAAAAGGGCAGCATACAATGAGCAGTTCTTC. Its protein is CASSFKRAAYNEQFF. Full variable domain (rest looked up from reference TRBV5-6 and TRBJ2-1): DAGVTQSPTHLIKTRGQQVTLRCSPKSGHDTVSWYQQALGQGPQFIFQYYEEEERQRGNFPDRFSGHQFPNYSSELNVNALLLGDSALYLCASSFKRAAYNEQFFGPGTRLTVL.

The chain carries TRBV7-8 and TRBJ2-3, with D perhaps TRBD2 (5 bases). V dropped 2 bases and J dropped 2 bases, with 11 bases sitting between them. This CDR3 has 15 residues. The germline V gene has CDR1 SGHVS and CDR2 FQNEAQ. The CDR3 region has the DNA TGTGCCAGCAGCTTACTACTAGGGAACACAGATACGCAGTATTTT. Protein: CASSLLLGNTDTQYF.

This sequence joins TRBV5-6 and TRBJ2-5; D is unclear. The V end lost 2 bases, the J end lost 5 bases, and 10 bases lay between the germline ends. Germline V CDR1 and CDR2: SGHDT, YYEEEE. The CDR3 totals 13 residues. CDR3 bases: TGTGCCAGCAGCTTTGACAACGTGGAGACCCAGTACTTC. It translates to CASSFDNVETQYF.

V gene TRBV7-2 combines with J gene TRBJ2-1; 8 positions match TRBD2. Germline V gene data show CDR1 as SGHTA and CDR2 as FQGNSA. The trim removed 2 bases at V and 5 bases at J, leaving 8 bases unmatched. The CDR3 is 16 residues long. In DNA, the CDR3 is TGTGCCAGCAGCTTATGGCGGGGGGCCTTTAACAATGAGCAGTTCTTC. It encodes CASSLWRGAFNNEQFF.